This passage covers 23 T cell receptor beta chains from one sample sequenced in a study of blood T cell repertoires in COVID-19. The assay was immunoSEQ multiplex PCR, and TCRdb's table has in-frame clones only and misses some. The sample contains about 430,000 clones, roughly 90% of which appear only once. Sequenced input: PBMCs or T cells enriched from blood (not recorded which). The source of these receptors is a woman aged 30 to 39 with acute COVID-19.

V usage is TRBV5-5 and J usage is TRBJ1-5; 11 bases are a match to TRBD1. The germline V gene has CDR1 SGHKS and CDR2 YYEKEE (reference sequence). The length of the CDR3 is 16 residues. V lost 5 bases, J lost 3 bases, and 7 bases stayed unmatched. The CDR3 protein is CASSLGTGGFNQPQHF. The CDR3 DNA reads as TGTGCCAGCAGTCTCGGGACAGGGGGATTCAATCAGCCCCAGCATTTT.

This clone was found a few times. The chain links TRBV2 to TRBJ1-1; maybe TRBD1 (6 bases). Trimming stripped 7 bases from V and 1 base from J, with 16 bases between. Germline V gene data show CDR1 as SNHLY and CDR2 as FYNNEI. The CDR3 is 15 amino acids. As DNA, the CDR3 is TGTGCCAGCAACCCTTCAACAGGGTCGAACACTGAAGCTTTCTTT. This codes for CASNPSTGSNTEAFF.

The CDR3 DNA reads TGTGCCAGCAGCTTAGTAGGGGGGTCTAGCGGGGTTTACTACGAGCAGTACTTC. This gives the protein CASSLVGGSSGVYYEQYF. V is TRBV7-2 and J is TRBJ2-7; the match to TRBD2 covers 9 bases. The CDR3 is made up of 18 amino acids. Germline V CDR1 and CDR2: SGHTA, FQGNSA. V lost 1 base to trimming and J lost 3 bases; unmatched junction nucleotides: 13.

V usage is TRBV6-5 and J usage is TRBJ2-3; a weak D match, TRBD1 (5 bases). V shed 6 bases and J shed 6 bases, with 10 bases lying between them. Looked up from germline, CDR1 is MNHEY and CDR2 is SVGAGI. This CDR3 contains 12 residues. The CDR3 loop reads CASRGLGDTQYF. In DNA, the CDR3 is TGTGCCAGCAGGGGGCTGGGGGATACGCAGTATTTT.

This sequence joins TRBV19 and TRBJ1-3, with D maybe TRBD1 (5 bases). V lost 5 bases, J lost 1 base, and 12 bases lay in between. The CDR3 length is 15 residues. Looked up from germline, CDR1 is LNHDA and CDR2 is SQIVND (reference sequence). The CDR3 reads CASSDAGMSGNTIYF. DNA of the CDR3: TGTGCCAGTAGTGACGCAGGGATGTCTGGAAACACCATATATTTT.

The chain is built from TRBV2 and TRBJ2-2; 7 nucleotides align to TRBD1. J gave up 5 bases and V 6 bases, and 6 bases lay outside the gene matches. CDR1 is SNHLY and CDR2 is FYNNEI in the germline V gene. This CDR3 spans 14 amino acids. CDR3 region: CASSSHRGTGELFF. CDR3 nucleotide sequence: TGTGCCAGCAGCTCCCACAGGGGAACCGGGGAGCTGTTTTTT.

The chain has TRBV7-2 and TRBJ2-5; 12 nucleotides match TRBD1. Germline-derived CDR1 and CDR2 are SGHTA and FQGNSA. V was pared by 4 bases and J by 7 bases, with 10 bases of the junction left unmatched. This CDR3 is 16 amino acids long. The CDR3 bases are TGTGCCAGCAGCTCTACCGGGACAGGGGGCGGGGCGACCCAGTACTTC. It specifies CASSSTGTGGGATQYF.

The rearrangement links TRBV12-5 to TRBJ2-2, with 10 bases aligning to TRBD1. CDR3 length: 15 residues. From germline, CDR1 is LGHNT and CDR2 FRNRAP. With 6 bases clipped from V and 6 bases from J, the junction kept 7 bases outside the gene matches. The CDR3 sequence is CASGPDRGHPGELFF. The CDR3 DNA reads TGTGCTAGTGGACCCGACAGGGGGCATCCCGGGGAGCTGTTTTTT.

The chain recombines TRBV25-1 with TRBJ1-1, with D tentatively TRBD1 (5 bases). The CDR3 covers 15 residues. Per germline, CDR1 MGHDK and CDR2 SYGVNS. The V gene lost 1 base and the J gene lost 6 bases, with 15 bases spanning the gap. CDR3 residues: CASSESGSGGAEAFF. The CDR3 nucleotides are TGTGCCAGCAGTGAATCAGGCTCCGGGGGGGCTGAAGCTTTCTTT.

V and J are TRBV29-1 and TRBJ2-1, with D unclear. There are 10 residues in the CDR3. Trimming removed 6 bases from V and 5 bases from J, with 5 bases in between. Germline V gene lookup returns CDR1 SQVTM and CDR2 ANQGSEA. The CDR3 DNA is TGCAGCGTGGCCCACAATGAGCAGTTCTTC. It encodes CSVAHNEQFF.

The rearrangement links TRBV10-2 to TRBJ1-2; TRBD1 agrees at 7 bases. Germline loops: CDR1 WSHSY, CDR2 SAAADI. The CDR3 has 14 amino acids. V was clipped by 4 bases and J by 2 bases; unmatched bases: 4. As DNA, the CDR3 is TGCGCCAGCAGTGGGGACAGTGTCAACTATGGCTACACCTTC. It specifies CASSGDSVNYGYTF.

The chain links TRBV29-1 to TRBJ1-2, with 8 bases aligning to TRBD1. The CDR3 runs to 13 residues. V lost 1 base, J lost 4 bases, and 2 bases stayed unmatched. Germline V gene sequence: CDR1 SQVTM, CDR2 ANQGSEA. This CDR3 is CSVEGGQAYGYTF. The CDR3 nucleotides read TGCAGCGTTGAAGGGGGACAGGCCTATGGCTACACCTTC.

The genes are TRBV5-5 and TRBJ1-3; D is possibly TRBD1 (5 bases). The CDR3 is made up of 14 amino acids. The V and J ends lost 1 base and 2 bases respectively, with 7 bases between them. Per germline, CDR1 SGHKS and CDR2 YYEKEE (reference sequence). CDR3 residues: CASSLFRAGNTIYF. CDR3 bases: TGTGCCAGCAGCTTGTTCAGGGCTGGAAACACCATATATTTT.

The chain couples TRBV5-1 to TRBJ1-4, with D perhaps matching TRBD1 (6 bases). CDR3 length: 15 amino acids. Per the germline V gene, CDR1 is SGHRS and CDR2 is YFSETQ. V lost 0 bases and J 10 bases, leaving 16 bases between the germline ends. The CDR3 region is CASSLGEQGRGKLFF. The CDR3 DNA is TGCGCCAGCAGCTTGGGGGAGCAGGGGAGGGGAAAACTGTTTTTT.

This clone was seen a few times. The J gene is TRBJ1-5, the V gene TRBV2, with TRBD1 matching over 9 bases. Per germline, CDR1 SNHLY and CDR2 FYNNEI. V was clipped by 6 bases and J by 7 bases; unmatched bases: 13. The CDR3 sequence is 16 residues long. The CDR3 here is CASSLSGQGRGQPQHF. CDR3 nucleotide sequence: TGTGCCAGCAGCCTCAGCGGACAGGGGCGCGGACAGCCCCAGCATTTT.

The V gene is TRBV4-3, the J gene TRBJ1-2; D unclear. The CDR3 is 15 residues long. Germline V gene data show CDR1 as LGHNA and CDR2 as YSLEER. V was shortened by 0 bases and J by 5 bases, with 13 bases between the two germline ends. CDR3 region: CASSQDRGRMYGYTF. The CDR3 bases are TGCGCCAGCAGCCAAGATCGAGGGCGGATGTATGGCTACACCTTC.

A single count supports this clone. The chain combines TRBV7-8 with TRBJ2-7; D ambiguous. Looked up from germline, CDR1 is SGHVS and CDR2 is FQNEAQ. The CDR3 loop spans 12 amino acids. The V end lost 1 base, the J end lost 6 bases, and 7 bases lay between the germline ends. CDR3 bases: TGTGCCAGCAGCTTAGTGGTGCGCGAGCAGTACTTC. It is translated as CASSLVVREQYF.

The chain has TRBV4-1 and TRBJ2-6; TRBD2 matches at 8 bases. This CDR3 is built from 20 residues. J lost 0 bases, V lost 0 bases, and 10 bases had no gene match. CDR1 MGHRA and CDR2 YSYEKL come from the germline V gene. The CDR3 nucleotides are TGCGCCAGCAGCCAAGATCGGGCTAGCGGGTACCGCTCTGGGGCCAACGTCCTGACTTTC. This codes for CASSQDRASGYRSGANVLTF.

V usage is TRBV4-1 and J usage is TRBJ1-1; no clear D gene. The CDR3 loop spans 14 amino acids. CDR1 and CDR2 (germline): MGHRA, YSYEKL. With 1 base removed from V and 0 bases from J, the gap between germline ends came to 6 bases. DNA of the CDR3: TGCGCCAGCAGCCAAGGAGATATGAACACTGAAGCTTTCTTT. This codes for CASSQGDMNTEAFF.

The chain is built from TRBV18 and TRBJ1-2; 7 nucleotides align to TRBD1. This CDR3 comprises 13 residues. With V trimmed by 1 base and J by 6 bases, 2 bases remained unmatched. Germline V gives CDR1 KGHSH, CDR2 LQKENI. The CDR3 DNA is TGTGCCAGCTCACCACAGGGGGCGAATGGCTACACCTTC. This encodes CASSPQGANGYTF.

A single count supports this clone. J is TRBJ2-5 and V is TRBV18, with TRBD2 as a possible D gene (6 bases). Trimming pared 0 bases from V and 5 bases from J, leaving 10 bases between. The length of the CDR3 is 14 residues. The germline gives CDR1 KGHSH, CDR2 LQKENI. The CDR3 sequence: CASSPPAGRETQYF. CDR3 DNA: TGTGCCAGCTCACCACCGGCGGGGAGGGAGACCCAGTACTTC.

This chain connects TRBV19 to TRBJ1-5; D is unclear. Per the germline V gene, CDR1 is LNHDA and CDR2 is SQIVND (reference sequence). Deletions cut 7 bases from V and 0 bases from J, with 7 bases between. CDR3 length equals 13 residues. The CDR3 sequence: CASTAASNQPQHF. CDR3 nucleotides: TGTGCCAGTACGGCGGCTAGCAATCAGCCCCAGCATTTT. Supplemented by reference TRBV19 and TRBJ1-5, the full variable domain reads DGGITQSPKYLFRKEGQNVTLSCEQNLNHDAMYWYRQDPGQGLRLIYYSQIVNDFQKGDIAEGYSVSREKKESFPLTVTSAQKNPTAFYLCASTAASNQPQHFGDGTRLSIL.

The rearrangement links TRBV11-2 to TRBJ1-6; a possible D gene is TRBD1 (5 bases). This CDR3 comprises 15 residues. Germline CDR1 and CDR2: SGHAT and FQNNGV. Trimming stripped 1 base from V and 7 bases from J, with 11 bases between. The CDR3 bases are TGTGCCAGCAGCTTAGCCCCCCGGGGGAATTCACCCCTCCACTTT. Its translation is CASSLAPRGNSPLHF.